These T cell receptor beta chains were read from a single sample in a study of blood T cell repertoires in COVID-19. Libraries were prepared by immunoSEQ multiplex PCR; TCRdb keeps only in-frame clonotypes and omits some of them. Of a few hundred thousand clones in the sample, roughly 90% were seen once. Input material: PBMCs or T cells enriched from blood (not recorded which). Source of these receptors: a woman aged 40 to 50 who had recovered from COVID-19. Both conserved end residues are part of each CDR3. A D gene is named only where the DNA matches it firmly. Clone size is given for some rows only: seen once, a few or many times, or a class if the clone is expanded.

v_gene	j_gene	abundance	len	d_gene	CDR3aa	CDR3nt
TRBV5-5	TRBJ2-3	NA	17	NA	CASSYIRGEGGTDTQYF	TGTGCCAGCAGCTATATTCGGGGAGAGGGAGGCACAGATACGCAGTATTTT
TRBV6-2/TRBV6-3	TRBJ2-2	NA	16	NA	CASSYRGHRNTGELFF	TGTGCCAGCAGTTACAGAGGACACCGGAACACCGGGGAGCTGTTTTTT
TRBV7-8	TRBJ2-2	NA	15	NA	CASSLAGGGTGELFF	TGTGCCAGCAGCTTAGCAGGGGGTGGCACCGGGGAGCTGTTTTTT
TRBV12-3/TRBV12-4	TRBJ2-1	NA	11	NA	CASSRVNEQFF	TGTGCCAGCAGTCGAGTCAATGAGCAGTTCTTC
TRBV10-2	TRBJ2-7	NA	14	TRBD2	CASRPGLASYEQYF	TGCGCCAGCAGGCCGGGACTAGCTTCCTACGAGCAGTACTTC
TRBV27	TRBJ2-7	NA	16	TRBD1	CASSLSDRGLAYEQYF	TGTGCCAGCAGTTTATCCGACAGGGGGCTTGCCTACGAGCAGTACTTC
TRBV6-6	TRBJ1-6	NA	17	NA	CASTRIPGSSYNSPLHF	TGTGCCAGCACTCGTATCCCGGGAAGCTCCTATAATTCACCCCTCCACTTT
TRBV6-5	TRBJ2-7	NA	13	NA	CATTPGPTYEQYF	TGTGCCACGACACCAGGGCCAACCTACGAGCAGTACTTC
TRBV7-2	TRBJ2-7	NA	16	TRBD1	CASSPPGTGGPYEQYF	TGTGCCAGCAGCCCACCTGGGACAGGGGGCCCCTACGAGCAGTACTTC
TRBV11-3	TRBJ2-7	once	18	TRBD1	CASSSGPLRDRVWREQYF	TGTGCCAGCAGCTCTGGCCCCTTAAGGGACAGGGTATGGCGGGAGCAGTACTTC
TRBV3-1/TRBV3-2	TRBJ2-1	NA	14	NA	CASSQDGGDNEQFF	TGTGCCAGCAGCCAAGATGGAGGAGACAATGAGCAGTTCTTC
TRBV7-2	TRBJ2-7	NA	12	NA	CASSSLPYEQYF	TGTGCCAGCAGCTCCCTCCCCTACGAGCAGTACTTC
TRBV12-3/TRBV12-4	TRBJ1-1	NA	13	NA	CATIGSLGAEAFF	TGTGCCACCATCGGCAGTTTGGGCGCTGAAGCTTTCTTT
TRBV19	TRBJ1-1	NA	14	NA	CASREQGKQTEAFF	TGTGCCAGTAGGGAACAGGGTAAGCAGACTGAAGCTTTCTTT
TRBV27	TRBJ1-5	NA	15	NA	CASSLKAGLNQPQHF	TGTGCCAGCAGTTTAAAGGCAGGGTTGAATCAGCCCCAGCATTTT
TRBV9	TRBJ2-5	NA	15	NA	CASSVDLGGAETQYF	TGTGCCAGCAGCGTAGATCTAGGGGGGGCGGAGACCCAGTACTTC
TRBV6-5	TRBJ2-7	NA	14	TRBD1	CASSYGQEVYEQYF	TGTGCCAGCAGTTACGGACAGGAAGTCTACGAGCAGTACTTC
TRBV25-1	TRBJ2-7	NA	14	NA	CASSSTGNSYEQYF	TGTGCCAGCAGTTCTACAGGGAATTCGTACGAGCAGTACTTC
TRBV19	TRBJ1-2	NA	16	NA	CASSPFIDRVERGYTF	TGTGCCAGTAGTCCATTCATCGACAGAGTAGAGCGAGGCTACACCTTC
TRBV5-6	TRBJ2-7	NA	14	TRBD2	CASSFSERDYEQYF	TGTGCCAGCAGCTTTTCTGAGCGGGACTACGAGCAGTACTTC
TRBV3-1/TRBV3-2	TRBJ2-7	NA	14	TRBD1	CASSLPGTGYEQYF	TGTGCCAGCAGTCTCCCCGGGACAGGGTACGAGCAGTACTTC
TRBV6-2/TRBV6-3	TRBJ1-6	NA	13	NA	CASSPSFTLTIYF	TGTGCCAGCAGTCCGTCGTTTACCCTAACGATCTACTTT
TRBV28	TRBJ2-7	NA	13	TRBD2	CASTPGGNYEQYF	TGTGCCAGCACCCCGGGGGGGAACTACGAGCAGTACTTC
TRBV27	TRBJ1-4	NA	15	NA	CASSLSFLVGEKLFF	TGTGCCAGCAGTTTATCATTCCTCGTCGGTGAAAAACTGTTTTTT
TRBV6-5	TRBJ1-2	NA	13	TRBD1	CASRLQGDYGYTF	TGTGCCAGCAGATTACAGGGGGACTATGGCTACACCTTC
TRBV2	TRBJ2-7	NA	13	NA	CASSGTGTHEQYF	TGTGCCAGCAGTGGTACAGGGACCCACGAGCAGTACTTC
TRBV14	TRBJ2-2	NA	17	NA	CASSQDLGWGPTGELFF	TGTGCCAGCAGCCAAGATCTAGGTTGGGGGCCCACCGGGGAGCTGTTTTTT
TRBV18	TRBJ1-1	NA	13	NA	CASSPWEGVEAFF	TGTGCCAGCTCACCGTGGGAGGGGGTCGAAGCTTTCTTT
TRBV27	TRBJ2-3	once	14	TRBD2	CASRGLANTDTQYF	TGTGCCAGCAGAGGACTAGCGAACACAGATACGCAGTATTTT
TRBV19	TRBJ1-1	NA	14	NA	CASSITGLNTEAFF	TGTGCCAGTAGTATAACAGGGCTGAACACTGAAGCTTTCTTT
TRBV6-4	TRBJ2-1	NA	15	TRBD2	CASSRTSAAPNEQFF	TGTGCCAGCAGCCGCACTAGCGCAGCCCCCAATGAGCAGTTCTTC
TRBV10-3	TRBJ1-5	NA	14	NA	CPPRQPDGNQPQHF	TGCCCACCCAGACAGCCCGATGGCAATCAGCCCCAGCATTTT
TRBV7-2	TRBJ2-5	NA	14	TRBD2	CASSLAGGRETQYF	TGTGCCAGCTCTCTAGCGGGAGGGCGGGAGACCCAGTACTTC
TRBV25-1	TRBJ2-1	NA	15	NA	CASSEWGQEYNEQFF	TGTGCCAGCAGTGAATGGGGCCAGGAGTACAATGAGCAGTTCTTC
TRBV29-1	TRBJ1-1	once	17	NA	CSVERVARDWGDTEAFF	TGCAGCGTTGAAAGGGTAGCCAGGGATTGGGGGGACACTGAAGCTTTCTTT
TRBV7-9	TRBJ1-1	once	12	NA	CASTLGGTEAFF	TGTGCCAGCACTCTGGGGGGGACTGAAGCTTTCTTT
TRBV7-6	TRBJ2-1	NA	16	TRBD1	CASSSRAGDRDNEQFF	TGTGCCAGCAGTTCTCGGGCCGGGGACAGAGACAATGAGCAGTTCTTC
TRBV27	TRBJ2-7	few	17	NA	CASSLASSERSSYEQYF	TGTGCCAGCAGTTTGGCGTCCAGCGAGCGGAGCTCCTACGAGCAGTACTTC
TRBV19	TRBJ1-4	once	16	TRBD1	CASSQLGDRVYEKLFF	TGTGCCAGTAGTCAGCTAGGGGACAGGGTCTACGAAAAACTGTTTTTT
TRBV2	TRBJ1-1	NA	12	NA	CASSGQGTEAFF	TGTGCCAGCAGTGGTCAGGGCACTGAAGCTTTCTTT
TRBV5-6	TRBJ2-7	NA	14	TRBD1	CASSIGQGRDEQYF	TGTGCCAGCAGCATAGGACAGGGAAGGGACGAGCAGTACTTC
TRBV9	TRBJ2-5	NA	14	TRBD1	CASSSDVGGGTQYF	TGTGCCAGCAGCTCAGATGTAGGGGGCGGGACCCAGTACTTC